The rows below give T cell receptor beta chains drawn from one sample of a study of T-cell memory formation after mild COVID-19. TCRdb re-derived calls from the 5' RACE reads in MiXCR, one entry per CDR3 protein. The table shows 550,000 to 600,000 distinct CDR3 sequences, with approximately 15% occurring only once. Sample: PBMCs or a T cell subset sorted from them (not recorded which). The receptors here all came from an adult woman who had mild COVID-19 (a few samples of this study predate the infection). Cell type and time point are not known. Both conserved end residues are part of each CDR3. The size of a clone is reported for some rows only, either as once, few or many, or as a class for expanded clones.

V: TRBV5-1
length: 16
J: TRBJ1-3
size: -
CDR3: CASSSGTGQVGNTIYF

V: TRBV3-1
length: 16
J: TRBJ2-7
size: few
CDR3: CASSQGSGPPNYEQYF

V: TRBV7-3
length: 14
J: TRBJ2-3
size: -
CDR3: CASSLKFNTDTQYF

V: TRBV7-9
length: 13
J: TRBJ2-3
size: -
CDR3: CASSPREAYTQYF

V: TRBV4-3
length: 18
J: TRBJ2-1
size: -
CDR3: CASSHDGVGTSGMSEQFF

V: TRBV2
length: 15
J: TRBJ2-1
size: -
CDR3: CASSEATSGFNEQFF

V: TRBV4-2
length: 14
J: TRBJ1-2
size: -
CDR3: CASSRERFLGGYTF

V: TRBV12-3/TRBV12-4
length: 14
J: TRBJ1-1
size: few
CDR3: CASRYGPSNTEAFF

V: TRBV12-3/TRBV12-4
length: 15
J: TRBJ2-7
size: -
CDR3: CASRRGGQGAGEQYF

V: TRBV18
length: 16
J: TRBJ2-3
size: -
CDR3: CASSRRTGGIVDTQYF

V: TRBV5-1
length: 14
J: TRBJ2-1
size: many
CDR3: CASGLAGVGNEQFF

V: TRBV5-1
length: 15
J: TRBJ2-7
size: few
CDR3: CASSLFTGFSYEQYF

V: TRBV25-1
length: 13
J: TRBJ2-2
size: -
CDR3: CASSWGGTGELFF

V: TRBV4-1
length: 15
J: TRBJ2-1
size: many
CDR3: CASSQDVRGNNEQFF

V: TRBV10-3
length: 15
J: TRBJ2-1
size: -
CDR3: CAINPERGSYNEQFF

V: TRBV12-3/TRBV12-4
length: 13
J: TRBJ2-3
size: few
CDR3: CASRSGTGDTQYF

V: TRBV9
length: 19
J: TRBJ2-6
size: few
CDR3: CASSVFGRRGGTGANVLTF

V: TRBV30
length: 15
J: TRBJ2-5
size: -
CDR3: CAWSDTGTPQETQYF

V: TRBV29-1
length: 11
J: TRBJ2-7
size: many
CDR3: CSVGDSYEQYF

V: TRBV29-1
length: 15
J: TRBJ2-7
size: few
CDR3: CSVTYPSGLSYEQYF

V: TRBV24-1
length: 15
J: TRBJ2-6
size: few
CDR3: CAASDRGSGANVLTF

V: TRBV9
length: 15
J: TRBJ1-6
size: few
CDR3: CASTPGGSYNSPLHF

V: TRBV4-1
length: 18
J: TRBJ2-1
size: -
CDR3: CASSQSRLAGGPGNEQFF

V: TRBV7-8
length: 15
J: TRBJ2-2
size: -
CDR3: CASSFFSQGAGELFF

V: TRBV5-1
length: 14
J: TRBJ2-3
size: many
CDR3: CASSDAQGEDTQYF

V: TRBV4-1
length: 14
J: TRBJ2-7
size: -
CDR3: CASSHQADTYEQYF

V: TRBV7-3
length: 15
J: TRBJ2-2
size: -
CDR3: CASSLMGIDTGELFF

V: TRBV12-3/TRBV12-4
length: 13
J: TRBJ1-1
size: -
CDR3: CASSFNLHTEAFF

V: TRBV9
length: 17
J: TRBJ2-1
size: few
CDR3: CASSVDVWTGGYNEQFF

V: TRBV6-2/TRBV6-3
length: 15
J: TRBJ2-7
size: -
CDR3: CASSLLSGTTYEQYF

V: TRBV12-3/TRBV12-4
length: 18
J: TRBJ2-3
size: -
CDR3: CASSFLAGAEGGIDTQYF

V: TRBV4-2
length: 14
J: TRBJ2-3
size: few
CDR3: CASSPLAGADTQYF

V: TRBV6-1
length: 14
J: TRBJ2-5
size: -
CDR3: CASSDPGQLETQYF

V: TRBV25-1
length: 16
J: TRBJ2-5
size: many
CDR3: CASSTERTGNQETQYF

V: TRBV12-3/TRBV12-4
length: 17
J: TRBJ2-4
size: -
CDR3: CASSHTDLAGVKNIQYF

V: TRBV12-3/TRBV12-4
length: 16
J: TRBJ1-4
size: -
CDR3: CASSLSLDNKDEKLFF

V: TRBV12-3/TRBV12-4
length: 15
J: TRBJ2-3
size: -
CDR3: CASSLGLKIADTQYF

V: TRBV5-1
length: 15
J: TRBJ2-1
size: -
CDR3: CASSPGGTGVNEQFF

V: TRBV15
length: 15
J: TRBJ1-5
size: few
CDR3: CATSPTGPGRQPQHF

V: TRBV20-1
length: 13
J: TRBJ1-3
size: -
CDR3: CSAPDRAGNTIYF

V: TRBV7-3
length: 14
J: TRBJ2-1
size: -
CDR3: CANIRELLYNEQFF